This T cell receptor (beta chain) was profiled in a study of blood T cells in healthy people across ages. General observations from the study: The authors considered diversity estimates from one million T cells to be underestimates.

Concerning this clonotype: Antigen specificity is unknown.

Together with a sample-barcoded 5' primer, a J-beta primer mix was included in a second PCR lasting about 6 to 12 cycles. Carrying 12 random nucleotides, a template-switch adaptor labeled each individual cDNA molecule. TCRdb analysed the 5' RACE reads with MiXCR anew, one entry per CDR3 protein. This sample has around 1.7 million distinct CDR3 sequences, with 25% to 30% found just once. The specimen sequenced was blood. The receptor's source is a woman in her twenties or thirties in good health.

CDR3 sequence: CASRHKGQIYGYTF. Here the CDR3 DNA reads TGTGCCAGCAGACACAAGGGACAGATCTATGGCTACACCTTC. The chain links TRBV6-5 to TRBJ1-2, with TRBD1 identical over 7 bases. Germline assignment: CDR1 MNHEY and CDR2 SVGAGI. This CDR3 contains 14 residues. The J segment lost 4 bases and the V segment lost 6 bases, leaving 8 bases of the junction unmatched.